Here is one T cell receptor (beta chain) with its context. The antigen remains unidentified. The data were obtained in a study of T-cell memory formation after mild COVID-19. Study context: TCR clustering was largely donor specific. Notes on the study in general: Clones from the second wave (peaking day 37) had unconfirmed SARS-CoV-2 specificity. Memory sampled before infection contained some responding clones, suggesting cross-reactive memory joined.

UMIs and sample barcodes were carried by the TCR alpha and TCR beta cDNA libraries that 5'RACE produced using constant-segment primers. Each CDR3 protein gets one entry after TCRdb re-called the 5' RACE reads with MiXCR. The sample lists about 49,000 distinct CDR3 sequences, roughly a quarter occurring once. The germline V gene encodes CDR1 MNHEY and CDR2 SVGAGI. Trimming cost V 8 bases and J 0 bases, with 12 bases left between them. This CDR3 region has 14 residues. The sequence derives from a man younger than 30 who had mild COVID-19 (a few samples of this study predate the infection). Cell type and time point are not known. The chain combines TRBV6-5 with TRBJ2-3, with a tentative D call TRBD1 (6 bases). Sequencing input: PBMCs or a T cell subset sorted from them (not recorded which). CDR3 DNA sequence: TGTGCCAGCGGCTACACAGGGAGCACAGATACGCAGTATTTT. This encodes CASGYTGSTDTQYF.